These 15 T cell receptor beta chains were sequenced from one sample in a study of blood T cell repertoires in COVID-19 (dated by TCRdb to 2018 to 2021). Libraries were built with the immunoSEQ multiplex PCR assay. Held by TCRdb, this immuneACCESS table contains in-frame sequences only and omits some clones. Under half of the omission traces to an unresolved V gene where checked; the cause of the rest is unknown. Across this sample there are more than 150,000 clones, with 82% seen only once. The ten largest clonotypes hold 10% to 15% of the sample. Sequencing used PBMCs or T cells enriched from blood (not recorded which). The source is a middle-aged man who had recovered from COVID-19.

The chain links TRBV18 to TRBJ2-4, with 9 nucleotides matching TRBD1. Looked up from germline, CDR1 is KGHSH and CDR2 is LQKENI. V dropped 3 bases and J dropped 7; count of bases not matched to a gene: 7. CDR3 length equals 15 residues. The CDR3 sequence is CASSPGTGTGNIQYF. The CDR3 DNA reads TGTGCCAGCTCACCGGGTACCGGGACAGGGAACATTCAGTACTTC.

The V gene is TRBV19, the J gene TRBJ2-1; 9 nucleotides line up with TRBD2. The CDR3 has 15 residues. Germline V CDR1 and CDR2: LNHDA, SQIVND (reference sequence). The J segment lost 7 bases and the V segment lost 6 bases, leaving 10 bases of the junction unmatched. Written as DNA, the CDR3 is TGTGCCAGTAGGATGTTAGGGCGGGAGGGGAATGAGCAGTTCTTC. It yields the protein CASRMLGREGNEQFF.

A few counts support this clone. This chain links TRBV6-2 or TRBV6-3 with TRBJ1-2; D is unclear. Trimming removed 6 bases at V and 4 bases at J, with 12 bases between. Germline CDR1 reads MNHEY; CDR2 reads SVGEGT. The CDR3 is made up of 13 amino acids. CDR3 coding DNA: TGTGCCAGCAGCCTAGACCGGGGCTATGGCTACACCTTC. It is translated as CASSLDRGYGYTF.

The table lists this clone with a count of one. This chain's CDR3 is CASSMSGRARSGTQYF. CDR3 DNA sequence: TGTGCCAGCAGTATGAGCGGGAGGGCGAGGTCGGGTACGCAGTATTTT. The genes are TRBV5-4 and TRBJ2-3; TRBD2 aligns across 10 bases. The trim removed 5 bases at V and 8 bases at J, leaving 14 bases unmatched. The CDR3 contains 16 residues. Per the germline V gene, CDR1 is SGHNT and CDR2 is YYREEE (reference sequence).

This chain uses TRBV11-3 with TRBJ2-3; D unclear. CDR3 length equals 15 residues. V was cut by 5 bases and J by 4 bases, with 16 bases left in between. Germline CDR1 is SGHNT and CDR2 is YENEEA. The CDR3 DNA follows: TGTGCCAGCAGCGCAAATTCGGGTGGATCAGATACGCAGTATTTT. Translated, it gives CASSANSGGSDTQYF. Complete variable domain (other parts from reference TRBV11-3 and TRBJ2-3): EAGVVQSPRYKIIEKKQPVAFWCNPISGHNTLYWYLQNLGQGPELLIRYENEEAVDDSQLPKDRFSAERLKGVDSTLKIQPAELGDSAVYLCASSANSGGSDTQYFGPGTRLTVL.

This rearrangement joins TRBV4-3 to TRBJ2-2; 7 bases agree with TRBD1. V lost 4 bases to trimming and J lost 3 bases; unmatched junction nucleotides: 8. The germline CDR1 and CDR2 sequences are LGHNA and YSLEER. This CDR3 contains 16 residues. DNA of the CDR3: TGCGCCAGCAGCCCTACAGTAGGGGGCGACACCGGGGAGCTGTTTTTT. Protein sequence: CASSPTVGGDTGELFF.

This sequence joins TRBV5-1 and TRBJ2-1; D remains ambiguous. The length of the CDR3 is 18 residues. The V end lost 2 bases, the J end lost 2 bases, and 20 bases lay between the germline ends. CDR1 and CDR2 (germline): SGHRS, YFSETQ. CDR3 nucleotides: TGCGCCAGCAGCTTTGATAACTACTCGACGGTGGCCTACAATGAGCAGTTCTTC. It yields the protein CASSFDNYSTVAYNEQFF.

The chain has TRBV6-5 and TRBJ2-1, with D unresolved. Germline V CDR1 and CDR2: MNHEY, SVGAGI. Trimming shortened V by 2 bases and J by 0 bases, and 8 bases separated the two germline ends. The CDR3 has 15 amino acids. The CDR3 sequence: CASSYVADSYNEQFF. CDR3 bases: TGTGCCAGCAGTTACGTAGCAGACTCCTACAATGAGCAGTTCTTC.

Details on this clone: Other DNA sequences within the sample encode an identical CDR3. The V call is TRBV2, the J call TRBJ1-5; TRBD1 matches at 7 bases. The V segment lost 4 bases and the J segment 2 bases; nucleotides outside the gene matches: 2. This CDR3 contains 14 residues. Germline assignment: CDR1 SNHLY and CDR2 FYNNEI. CDR3 amino acids: CASSGQGGNQPQHF. In DNA form, the CDR3 reads TGTGCCAGCAGTGGACAGGGAGGCAATCAGCCCCAGCATTTT.

This chain uses TRBV24-1 with TRBJ2-1; D may be TRBD2 (6 bases). Trimming pared 5 bases from V and 4 bases from J, leaving 14 bases between. Germline lookup yields CDR1 KGHDR and CDR2 SFDVKD. This CDR3 has 15 amino acids. CDR3 sequence reads: CATSAGTPAYNEQFF. CDR3 DNA: TGTGCCACCAGTGCCGGGACTCCAGCTTACAATGAGCAGTTCTTC.

This clone was recorded once. The chain combines TRBV7-6 with TRBJ2-2; D is perhaps TRBD2 (6 bases). The germline gives CDR1 SGHVS, CDR2 FNYEAQ. The CDR3 covers 17 residues. V shed 4 bases and J shed 4 bases, with 19 bases lying between them. In DNA form, the CDR3 reads TGTGCCAGCAGCTCTATCGCGGGGAGCACGGGCACCGGGGAGCTGTTTTTT. Residues: CASSSIAGSTGTGELFF.

This clone was counted a single time. The CDR3 protein is CATSDPPYNEQFF. The CDR3 DNA reads as TGTGCCACCAGTGATCCTCCGTACAATGAGCAGTTCTTC. J is TRBJ2-1 and V is TRBV24-1; D unclear. The germline V gene has CDR1 KGHDR and CDR2 SFDVKD. CDR3 size: 13 residues. V gave up 3 bases and J gave up 4 bases, with 6 bases separating them.

V and J are TRBV19 and TRBJ2-5; D is undetermined. With 6 bases removed from V and 2 bases from J, the gap between germline ends came to 10 bases. The CDR3 length is 13 residues. Germline V gives CDR1 LNHDA, CDR2 SQIVND (reference sequence). This CDR3 reads CASREDTQETQYF. DNA of the CDR3: TGTGCCAGTAGGGAAGACACTCAAGAGACCCAGTACTTC. The full variable domain, its missing parts supplied by reference TRBV19 and TRBJ2-5, is DGGITQSPKYLFRKEGQNVTLSCEQNLNHDAMYWYRQDPGQGLRLIYYSQIVNDFQKGDIAEGYSVSREKKESFPLTVTSAQKNPTAFYLCASREDTQETQYFGPGTRLLVL.

This clone was recorded only once. In nucleotides, the CDR3 is TGTGCCTCCCGGGACAGGGTCCCAGATACGCAGTATTTT. It translates to CASRDRVPDTQYF. This chain links TRBV30 with TRBJ2-3; 9 positions agree with TRBD1. The CDR3 sequence is 13 residues long. Germline V gives CDR1 GTSNPN, CDR2 SVGIG (reference sequence). V lost 7 bases, J lost 4 bases, and 6 bases stayed unmatched.

The CDR3 DNA reads as TGTGCCAGTTGTCCAGGCGATGGAAACACCATATATTTT. Residues: CASCPGDGNTIYF. V is TRBV2 and J is TRBJ1-3; D call uncertain. CDR3 size: 13 residues. Trimming removed 9 bases at V and 3 bases at J, with 12 bases between. Germline lookup yields CDR1 SNHLY and CDR2 FYNNEI. The full variable domain, in which reference TRBV2 and TRBJ1-3 provide the parts outside the CDR3, is EPEVTQTPSHQVTQMGQEVILRCVPISNHLYFYWYRQILGQKVEFLVSFYNNEISEKSEIFDDQFSVERPDGSNFTLKIRSTKLEDSAMYFCASCPGDGNTIYFGEGSWLTVV.